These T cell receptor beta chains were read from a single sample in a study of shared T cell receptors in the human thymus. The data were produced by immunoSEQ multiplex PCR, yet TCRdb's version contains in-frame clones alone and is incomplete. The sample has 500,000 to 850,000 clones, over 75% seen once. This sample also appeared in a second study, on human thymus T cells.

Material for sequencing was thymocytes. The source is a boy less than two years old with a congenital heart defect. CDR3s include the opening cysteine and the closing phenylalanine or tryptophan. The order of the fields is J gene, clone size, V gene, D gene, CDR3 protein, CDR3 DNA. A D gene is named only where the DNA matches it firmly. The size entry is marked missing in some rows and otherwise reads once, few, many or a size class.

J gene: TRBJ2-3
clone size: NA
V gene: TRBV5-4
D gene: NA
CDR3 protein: CASSLEVPADTQYF
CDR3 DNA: TGTGCCAGCAGCTTGGAGGTCCCAGCGGATACGCAGTATTTT

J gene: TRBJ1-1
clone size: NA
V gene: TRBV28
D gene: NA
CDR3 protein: CASSLTGYGSAEAFF
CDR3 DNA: TGTGCCAGCAGTCTCACAGGGTACGGTTCCGCTGAAGCTTTCTTT

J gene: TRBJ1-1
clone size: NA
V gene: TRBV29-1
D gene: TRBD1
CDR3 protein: CSGGPPRGEMAEAFF
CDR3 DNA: TGCAGCGGGGGCCCCCCCAGGGGGGAAATGGCTGAAGCTTTCTTT

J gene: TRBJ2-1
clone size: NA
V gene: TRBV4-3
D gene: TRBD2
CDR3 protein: CASSQEQRGLYNEQFF
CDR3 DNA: TGCGCCAGCAGCCAAGAGCAGCGGGGGTTATACAATGAGCAGTTCTTC

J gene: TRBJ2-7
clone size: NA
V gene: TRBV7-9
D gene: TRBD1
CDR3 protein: CASSLPGTGDNEQYF
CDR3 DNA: TGTGCCAGCAGCTTACCAGGGACAGGGGATAACGAGCAGTACTTC

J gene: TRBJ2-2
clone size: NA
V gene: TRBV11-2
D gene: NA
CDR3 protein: CASSLQSSVQGSIGELFF
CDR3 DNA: TGTGCCAGCAGCTTACAATCCTCAGTCCAGGGGTCCATCGGGGAGCTGTTTTTT

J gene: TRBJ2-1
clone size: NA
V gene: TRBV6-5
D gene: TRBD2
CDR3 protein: CASRSGTSGYNEQFF
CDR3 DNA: TGTGCCAGCAGGTCTGGGACTAGCGGTTACAATGAGCAGTTCTTC

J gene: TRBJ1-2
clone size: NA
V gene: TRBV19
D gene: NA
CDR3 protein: CASSSYPHYYGYTF
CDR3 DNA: TGTGCCAGTAGTTCTTACCCTCACTACTATGGCTACACCTTC

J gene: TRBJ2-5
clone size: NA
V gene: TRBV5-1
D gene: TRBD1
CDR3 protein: CASSYWTGQETQYF
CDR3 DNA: TGCGCCAGCAGCTATTGGACAGGACAAGAGACCCAGTACTTC

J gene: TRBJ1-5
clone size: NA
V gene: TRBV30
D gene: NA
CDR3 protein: CAWIFGHPVFGNCQPQHF
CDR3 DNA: TGTGCCTGGATATTCGGACATCCGGTTTTTGGCAATTGTCAGCCCCAGCATTTT

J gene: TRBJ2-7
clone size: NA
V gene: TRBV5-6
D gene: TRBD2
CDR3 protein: CASSFAPGLAGPSSYEQYF
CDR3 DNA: TGTGCCAGCAGCTTCGCCCCGGGACTAGCGGGACCCAGCTCCTACGAGCAGTACTTC

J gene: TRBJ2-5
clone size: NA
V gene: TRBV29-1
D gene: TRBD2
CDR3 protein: CSVELAGQETQYF
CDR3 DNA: TGCAGCGTTGAATTAGCGGGGCAAGAGACCCAGTACTTC

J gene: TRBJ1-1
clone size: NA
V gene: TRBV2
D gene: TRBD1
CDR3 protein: CASSEGEPAGGGLWMNTEAFF
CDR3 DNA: TGTGCCAGCAGTGAAGGGGAGCCCGCAGGGGGCGGTTTATGGATGAACACTGAAGCTTTCTTT

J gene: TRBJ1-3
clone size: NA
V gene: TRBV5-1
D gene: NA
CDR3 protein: CASSRRPAHRVYATIYF
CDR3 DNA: TGCGCCAGCAGCCGGAGACCAGCCCACAGGGTATACGCCACCATATATTTT

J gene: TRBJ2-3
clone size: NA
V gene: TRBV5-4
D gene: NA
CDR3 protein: CASSCPPGLPPTSNTDTQYF
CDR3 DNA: TGTGCCAGCAGCTGCCCCCCGGGACTCCCACCTACCTCTAACACAGATACGCAGTATTTT

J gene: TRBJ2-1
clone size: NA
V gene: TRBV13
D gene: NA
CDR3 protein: CASSPLADGGINEQFF
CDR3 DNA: TGTGCCAGCAGTCCCCTCGCCGACGGGGGAATCAATGAGCAGTTCTTC

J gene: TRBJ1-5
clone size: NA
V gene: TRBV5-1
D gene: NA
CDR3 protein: CARRGRFQPQHF
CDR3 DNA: TGCGCCAGAAGAGGGCGTTTTCAGCCCCAGCATTTT

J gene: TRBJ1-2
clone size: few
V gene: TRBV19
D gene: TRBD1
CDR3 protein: CASRTGQGYTF
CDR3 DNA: TGTGCCAGTCGGACAGGGCAAGGCTACACCTTC

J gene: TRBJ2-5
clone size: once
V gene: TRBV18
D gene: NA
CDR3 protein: CASSPGCLADLQETQYF
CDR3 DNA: TGTGCCAGCTCACCAGGCTGTCTAGCAGACCTCCAAGAGACCCAGTACTTC

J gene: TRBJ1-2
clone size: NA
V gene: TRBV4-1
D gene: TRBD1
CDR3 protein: CASSQDTGQGVCYTF
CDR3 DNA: TGCGCCAGCAGCCAGGACACGGGACAGGGGGTTTGCTACACCTTC

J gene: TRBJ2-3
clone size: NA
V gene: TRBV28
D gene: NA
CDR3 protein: CASSSTGPNGLYTQYF
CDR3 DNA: TGTGCCAGCAGTTCCACGGGCCCTAACGGACTTTATACGCAGTATTTT

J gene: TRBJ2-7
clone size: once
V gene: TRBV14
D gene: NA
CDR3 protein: CASSQDPLSYEQYF
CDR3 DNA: TGTGCCAGCAGCCAAGATCCACTGTCCTACGAGCAGTACTTC

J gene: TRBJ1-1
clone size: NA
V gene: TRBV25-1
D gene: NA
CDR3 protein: CASIGGLRNTEAFF
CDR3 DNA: TGTGCCAGCATCGGGGGGCTAAGGAACACTGAAGCTTTCTTT